The rows below give T cell receptor beta chains drawn from one sample of a study of Ad26.COV2.S vaccination and SARS-CoV-2 variants. Sequencing used immunoSEQ multiplex PCR; TCRdb keeps in-frame clones, though not all of them. This table has around 400,000 clones, 89% appearing once. This material consisted of peripheral blood, taken in a trial of Ad26.COV2.S vaccine versus placebo. The receptor set was obtained from a person aged 18-60 years who received the Ad26.COV2.S COVID-19 vaccine or a placebo. The CDR3 runs from the conserved cysteine through the conserved F or W.

>16|TRBV28
CASSLLGLENTGELFF
>15|TRBV2
CASSVTSGRADEQFF
>11|TRBV20-1
CSARRGGEQFF
>13|TRBV28
CASLGLGQDEQYF
>15|TRBV4-1
CASSQEGLAADTQYF
>11|TRBV7-9
CASSSQETQYF
>12|TRBV3-1/TRBV3-2
CASSQTRETQYF
>16|TRBV7-9
CASSPRTGRGADEQFF
>13|TRBV30
CAWIRQGHREQFF
>15|TRBV11-2
CASSSPQGAGEKLFF
>15|TRBV28
CASRETSQGRRTQYF
>15|TRBV19
CASMDRTEGPYGYTF
>15|TRBV3-1/TRBV3-2
CASSHEGTSIREQYF
>14|TRBV19
CASSGLISPNIQYF
>17|TRBV13
CASSFPGQGTYLAEQYF
>13|TRBV6-5
CATQLRGNYGYTF
>17|TRBV3-1/TRBV3-2
CASSARTTSGGANVLTF
>14|TRBV4-3
CASSQEWGSQPQHF
>14|TRBV10-3
CAISRGQHQETQYF
>13|TRBV11-1
CASSLNALGKLFF
>13|TRBV7-3
CASSPPLSTEAFF
>14|TRBV11-3
CASSLEQGPTEAFF
>15|TRBV9
CASSPDARYNSPLHF
>16|TRBV7-8
CASNKGTGGVMYEQYF
>15|TRBV3-1/TRBV3-2
CASTIRGADGSPLHF
>18|TRBV11-3
CASSFLNRLQPDQETQYF
>13|TRBV15
CATSRVPSYEQYF
>14|TRBV7-3
CASSQSGSQETQYF
>12|TRBV7-2
CASSLGSGELFF
>12|TRBV3-1/TRBV3-2
CASSHGADTQYF
>18|TRBV3-1/TRBV3-2
CASSQGLRPPRSWNIQYF
>12|TRBV7-4
CASSWAEEEAFF
>16|TRBV4-2
CASSQSSGRPYNEQFF
>12|TRBV18
CASSPRDQPQHF
>13|TRBV12-3/TRBV12-4
CASSLWGAGEQFF
>18|TRBV7-2
CASSLILPSSGSTDTQYF
>18|TRBV7-2
CASSLGIIRGRDNQPQHF
>14|TRBV6-6
CASSTLGQTYEQYF
>13|TRBV7-3
CASSLWIGETQYF
>11|TRBV2
CTSGIYNEQFF
>15|TRBV28
CASSLWSGVDNEQFF
>16|TRBV7-6
CASSFRVAGVTDTQYF
>16|TRBV12-5
CASGLPMTGGSTEAFF
>13|TRBV5-1
CASSLGSQETQYF
>15|TRBV12-2
CASRLSGGSMGEQYF
>13|TRBV5-1
CASSFHSNSPLHF
>15|TRBV6-4
CASSDSLWTAGRYTF
>14|TRBV28
CASRSTGYNEKLFF
>17|TRBV2
CASSWGLGLALLGEQYF
>14|TRBV6-2/TRBV6-3
CASSGDREYNEQFF
>16|TRBV28
CASSPLFSGLSYEQYF
>13|TRBV1
CTSSSQGADTQYF
>16|TRBV6-8
CASSYSTQGINSPLHF